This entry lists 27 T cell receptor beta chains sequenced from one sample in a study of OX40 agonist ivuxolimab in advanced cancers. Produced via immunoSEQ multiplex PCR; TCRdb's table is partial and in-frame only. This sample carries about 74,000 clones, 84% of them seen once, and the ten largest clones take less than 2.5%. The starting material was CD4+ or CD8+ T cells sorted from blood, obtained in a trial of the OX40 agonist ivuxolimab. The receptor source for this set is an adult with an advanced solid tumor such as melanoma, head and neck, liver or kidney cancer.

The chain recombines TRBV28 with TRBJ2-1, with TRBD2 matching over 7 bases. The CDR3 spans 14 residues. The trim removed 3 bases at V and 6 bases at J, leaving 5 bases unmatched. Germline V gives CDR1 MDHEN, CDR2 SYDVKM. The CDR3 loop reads CASSLGGSINEQFF. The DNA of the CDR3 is TGTGCCAGCAGTTTGGGGGGGAGCATCAATGAGCAGTTCTTC.

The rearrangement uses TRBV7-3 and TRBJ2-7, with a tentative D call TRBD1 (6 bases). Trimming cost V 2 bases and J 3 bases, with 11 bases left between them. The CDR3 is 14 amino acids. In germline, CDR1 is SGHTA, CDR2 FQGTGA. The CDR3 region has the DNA TGTGCCAGCAGCTTATACGCAGGGGTCTACGAGCAGTACTTC. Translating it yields CASSLYAGVYEQYF.

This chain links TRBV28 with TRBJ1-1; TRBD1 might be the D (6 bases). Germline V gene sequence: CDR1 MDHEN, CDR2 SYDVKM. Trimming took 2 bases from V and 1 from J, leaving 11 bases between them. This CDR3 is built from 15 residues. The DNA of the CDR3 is TGTGCCAGCAGTTTACCGGGACATTCGAACACTGAAGCTTTCTTT. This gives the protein CASSLPGHSNTEAFF.

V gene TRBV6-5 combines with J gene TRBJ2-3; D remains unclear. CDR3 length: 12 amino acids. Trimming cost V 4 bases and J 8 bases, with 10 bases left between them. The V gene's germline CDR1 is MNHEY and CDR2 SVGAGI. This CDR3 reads CASSSDGFTQYF. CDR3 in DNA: TGTGCCAGCAGTTCGGACGGTTTTACGCAGTATTTT.

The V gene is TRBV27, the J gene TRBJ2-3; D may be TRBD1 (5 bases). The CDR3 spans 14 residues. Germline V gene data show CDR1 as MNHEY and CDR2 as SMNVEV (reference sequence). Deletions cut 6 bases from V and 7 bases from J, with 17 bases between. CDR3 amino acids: CASRPLTDRHTQYF. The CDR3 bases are TGTGCCAGCAGACCCCTGACAGACCGTCATACGCAGTATTTT.

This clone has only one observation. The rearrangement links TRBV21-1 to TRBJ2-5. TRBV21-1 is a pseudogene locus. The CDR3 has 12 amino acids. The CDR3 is CASSLRDETQYF. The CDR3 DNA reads TGTGCCAGCAGCCTCCGAGACGAGACCCAGTACTTC.

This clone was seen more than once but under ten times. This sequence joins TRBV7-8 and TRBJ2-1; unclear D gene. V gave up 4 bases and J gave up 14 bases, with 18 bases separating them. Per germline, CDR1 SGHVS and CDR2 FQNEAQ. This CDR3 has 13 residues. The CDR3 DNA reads TGTGCCAGCAGCTCCTCGACCCAAATAGAGGAGTTCTTC. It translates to CASSSSTQIEEFF.

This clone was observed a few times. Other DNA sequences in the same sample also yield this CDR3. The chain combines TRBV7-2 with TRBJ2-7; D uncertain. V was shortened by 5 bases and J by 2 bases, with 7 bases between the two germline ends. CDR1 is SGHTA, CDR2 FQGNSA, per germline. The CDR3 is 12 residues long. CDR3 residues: CASSPGPYEQYF. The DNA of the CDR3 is TGTGCCAGCAGCCCGGGTCCCTACGAGCAGTACTTC.

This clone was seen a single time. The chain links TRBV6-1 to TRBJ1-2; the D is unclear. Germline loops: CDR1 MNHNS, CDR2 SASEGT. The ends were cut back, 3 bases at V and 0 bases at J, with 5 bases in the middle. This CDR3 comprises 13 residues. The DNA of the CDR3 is TGTGCCAGCAGTGAGTACCCTAACTATGGCTACACCTTC. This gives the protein CASSEYPNYGYTF.

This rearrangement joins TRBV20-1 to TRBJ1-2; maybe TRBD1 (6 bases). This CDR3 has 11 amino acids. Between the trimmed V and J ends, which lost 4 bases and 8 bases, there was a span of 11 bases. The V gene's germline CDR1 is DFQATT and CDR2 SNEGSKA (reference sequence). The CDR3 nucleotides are TGCAGTGCTACCACAGGGAGGGGCTACACCTTC. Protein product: CSATTGRGYTF.

The CDR3 protein is CASSVLAGVTGELFF. The CDR3 DNA reads as TGTGCCAGCAGCGTACTAGCGGGAGTCACCGGGGAGCTGTTTTTT. V and J are TRBV9 and TRBJ2-2, with 10 bases aligning to TRBD2. V lost 1 base, J lost 4 bases, and 1 base stayed unmatched. The CDR3 has 15 amino acids. Looked up from germline, CDR1 is SGDLS and CDR2 is YYNGEE.

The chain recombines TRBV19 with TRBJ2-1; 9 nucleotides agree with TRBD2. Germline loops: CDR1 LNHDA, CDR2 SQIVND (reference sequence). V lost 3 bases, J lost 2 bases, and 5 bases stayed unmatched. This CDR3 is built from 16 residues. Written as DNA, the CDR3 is TGTGCCAGTAGTATGAGGACTAGCGTACCCTACAATGAGCAGTTCTTC. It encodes CASSMRTSVPYNEQFF.

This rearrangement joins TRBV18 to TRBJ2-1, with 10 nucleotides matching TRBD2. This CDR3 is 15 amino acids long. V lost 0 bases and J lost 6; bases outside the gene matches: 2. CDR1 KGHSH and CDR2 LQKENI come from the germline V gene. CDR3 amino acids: CASSPPERGGNEQFF. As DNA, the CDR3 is TGTGCCAGCTCACCACCCGAGCGGGGGGGCAATGAGCAGTTCTTC.

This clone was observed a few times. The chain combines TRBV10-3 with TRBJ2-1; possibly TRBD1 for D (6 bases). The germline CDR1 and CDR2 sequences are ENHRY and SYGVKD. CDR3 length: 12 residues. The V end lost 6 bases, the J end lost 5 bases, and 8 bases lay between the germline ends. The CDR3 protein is CAISRGNNEQFF. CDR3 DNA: TGTGCCATCAGCAGGGGTAACAATGAGCAGTTCTTC.

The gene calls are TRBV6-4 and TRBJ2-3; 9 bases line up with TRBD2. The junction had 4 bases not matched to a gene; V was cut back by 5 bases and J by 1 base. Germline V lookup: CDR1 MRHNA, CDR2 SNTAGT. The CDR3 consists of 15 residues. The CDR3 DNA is TGTGCCAGCAGTTTGAGACTAGCGGGCACAGATACGCAGTATTTT. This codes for CASSLRLAGTDTQYF.

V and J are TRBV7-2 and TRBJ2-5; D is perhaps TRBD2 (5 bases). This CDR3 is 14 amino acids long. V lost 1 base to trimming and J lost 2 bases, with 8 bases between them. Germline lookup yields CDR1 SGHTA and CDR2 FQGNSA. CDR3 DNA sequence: TGTGCCAGCAGCTTAGACCGGGGACAAGAGACCCAGTACTTC. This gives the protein CASSLDRGQETQYF. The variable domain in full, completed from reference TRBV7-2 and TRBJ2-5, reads GAGVSQSPSNKVTEKGKDVELRCDPISGHTALYWYRQSLGQGLEFLIYFQGNSAPDKSGLPSDRFSAERTGGSVSTLTIQRTQQEDSAVYLCASSLDRGQETQYFGPGTRLLVL.

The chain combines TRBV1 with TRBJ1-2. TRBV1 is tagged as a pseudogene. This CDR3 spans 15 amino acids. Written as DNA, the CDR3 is TGCACCAGCAGCCATCAGACAGGTAGCGGCTATGGCTACACCTTC. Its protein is CTSSHQTGSGYGYTF.

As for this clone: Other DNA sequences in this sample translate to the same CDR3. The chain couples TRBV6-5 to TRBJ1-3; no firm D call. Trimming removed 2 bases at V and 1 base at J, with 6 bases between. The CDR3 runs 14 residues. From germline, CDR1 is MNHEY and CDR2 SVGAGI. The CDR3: CASSYGRSGNTIYF. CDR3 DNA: TGTGCCAGCAGTTACGGCAGATCTGGAAACACCATATATTTT.

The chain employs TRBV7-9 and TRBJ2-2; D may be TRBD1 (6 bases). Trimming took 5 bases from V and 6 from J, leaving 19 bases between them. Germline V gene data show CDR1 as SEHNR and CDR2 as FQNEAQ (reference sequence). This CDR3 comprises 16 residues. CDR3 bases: TGTGCCAGCAGCATGGGAGTGGGACATCGCGCCGGGGAGCTGTTTTTT. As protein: CASSMGVGHRAGELFF.

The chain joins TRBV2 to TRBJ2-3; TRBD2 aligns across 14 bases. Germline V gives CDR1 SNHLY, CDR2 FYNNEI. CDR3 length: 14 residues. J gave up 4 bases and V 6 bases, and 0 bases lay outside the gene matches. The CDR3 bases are TGTGCCAGCAGGACTAGCGGGGGGGCAGATACGCAGTATTTT. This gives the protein CASRTSGGADTQYF. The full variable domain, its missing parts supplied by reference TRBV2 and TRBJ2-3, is EPEVTQTPSHQVTQMGQEVILRCVPISNHLYFYWYRQILGQKVEFLVSFYNNEISEKSEIFDDQFSVERPDGSNFTLKIRSTKLEDSAMYFCASRTSGGADTQYFGPGTRLTVL.

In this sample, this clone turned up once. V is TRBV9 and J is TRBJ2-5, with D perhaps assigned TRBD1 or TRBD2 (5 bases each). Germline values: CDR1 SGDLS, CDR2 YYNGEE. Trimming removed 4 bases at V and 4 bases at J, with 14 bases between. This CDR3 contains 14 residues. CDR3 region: CASSPRPGRETQYF. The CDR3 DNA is TGTGCCAGCAGCCCGCGCCCGGGGCGAGAGACCCAGTACTTC.

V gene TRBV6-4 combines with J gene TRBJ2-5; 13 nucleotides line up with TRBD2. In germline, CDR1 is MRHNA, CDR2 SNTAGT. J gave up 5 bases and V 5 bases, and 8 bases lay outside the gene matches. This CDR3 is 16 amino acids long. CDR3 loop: CASSRTSGSWGETQYF. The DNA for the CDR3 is TGTGCCAGCAGTCGGACTAGCGGGAGTTGGGGGGAGACCCAGTACTTC.

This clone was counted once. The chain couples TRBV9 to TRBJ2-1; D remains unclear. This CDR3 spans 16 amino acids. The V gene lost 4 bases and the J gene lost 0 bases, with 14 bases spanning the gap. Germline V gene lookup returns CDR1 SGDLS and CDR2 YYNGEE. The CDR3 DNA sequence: TGTGCCAGCAGCCAAACAAGCCTTCACTCCTACAATGAGCAGTTCTTC. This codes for CASSQTSLHSYNEQFF.

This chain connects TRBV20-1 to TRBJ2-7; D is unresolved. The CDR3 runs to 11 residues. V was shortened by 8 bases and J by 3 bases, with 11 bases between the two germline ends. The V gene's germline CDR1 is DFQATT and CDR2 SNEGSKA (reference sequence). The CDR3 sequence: CSSWTSYEQYF. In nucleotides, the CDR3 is TGCAGTTCCTGGACGAGCTACGAGCAGTACTTC.

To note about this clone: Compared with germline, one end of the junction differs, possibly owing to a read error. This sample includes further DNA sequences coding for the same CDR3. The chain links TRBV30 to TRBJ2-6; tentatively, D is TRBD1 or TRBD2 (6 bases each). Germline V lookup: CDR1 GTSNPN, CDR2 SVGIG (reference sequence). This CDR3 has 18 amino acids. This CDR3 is CAWRRLRTGLRGANVLTF. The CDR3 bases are TGTGCCTGGAGGCGACTGAGGACCGGCCTTAGGGGGGCCAACGTCCTGACCTTC.

The CDR3 sequence: CASSLGGTGAQHF. DNA for the CDR3: TGTGCCAGTAGTTTGGGCGGGACAGGGGCCCAGCATTTT. The V and J genes are TRBV19 and TRBJ1-5, with 10 bases lining up with TRBD1. The junction had 6 bases not matched to a gene; V was cut back by 5 bases and J by 11 bases. This CDR3 comprises 13 residues. CDR1 and CDR2 from the germline V gene are LNHDA and SQIVND (reference sequence).

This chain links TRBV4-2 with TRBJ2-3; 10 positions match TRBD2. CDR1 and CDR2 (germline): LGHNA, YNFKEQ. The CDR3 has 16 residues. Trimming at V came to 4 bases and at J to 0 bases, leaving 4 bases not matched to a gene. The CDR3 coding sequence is TGTGCCAGCAGCCTACTAGCGGGAACGAGCACAGATACGCAGTATTTT. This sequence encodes CASSLLAGTSTDTQYF.